This TCR beta chain appears in the sequencing data of a study of identical twins. Overall study findings and caveats: Cord blood's abundant beta clonotypes had fewer insertions, unlike memory repertoires.

With respect to this clonotype: Its antigen is undetermined.

From the 5' RACE reads, TCRdb called clonotypes with MiXCR, one entry per CDR3 protein. Counted here are a few hundred thousand distinct CDR3 sequences, approximately 9.6% occurring once; the ten biggest clones make up under 3%. This CDR3 region has 11 residues. V lost 6 bases to trimming and J lost 5 bases, with 11 bases between them. Germline CDR1 is SQVTM and CDR2 is ANQGSEA. The sample was also linked to a second study, of yellow fever vaccine responses in identical twins.

The genes are TRBV29-1 and TRBJ2-7; maybe TRBD1 (6 bases). The receptor's source is a young woman in good health. Sequencing was done on a sample of PBMCs. CDR3 protein: CSVRTVDEQYF. The CDR3 DNA sequence: TGCAGCGTCAGGACAGTCGACGAGCAGTACTTC.